The T cell receptor beta chain under discussion was sequenced for a study of early T cells in non-severe SARS-CoV-2 infection. At the level of the study: The sequenced material was bulk RNA from unsorted whole blood, and its chains were unpaired.

Study-wide results and limits: Lookups in VDJdb leaned toward anti-spike CD8 responses and missed private and CD4 specificities.

The V end was cut by 5 bases, the J end by 0 bases, with 8 bases between. Germline V gene data show CDR1 as MNHEY and CDR2 as SVGAGI. The CDR3 covers 13 residues. This clonotype occurred many times. Antigen specificity is unknown. Individual cDNA molecules were tagged with unique molecular identifiers. TCRdb independently ran MiXCR on the 5' RACE reads; one entry per CDR3 protein. This table holds some 64,000 distinct CDR3 sequences, approximately 8.8% found once. The J gene is TRBJ2-7, the V gene TRBV6-5; weak D call: TRBD1 (5 bases). This TCR was sampled from an adult who was a healthcare worker with PCR-confirmed SARS-CoV-2 infection or an uninfected control (not recorded which). The sample was whole blood, taken at baseline. CDR3 loop: CASSPDSSYEQYF. The DNA for the CDR3 is TGTGCCAGCAGTCCAGACAGCTCCTACGAGCAGTACTTC.